The 26 T cell receptor beta chains in this list originate from one sample, sequenced in a study of patients and donors after allogeneic stem cell transplantation. TCRdb re-called the RT-PCR reads through MiXCR, storing one row per CDR3 protein. The sample shows approximately 160,000 distinct CDR3 sequences, 30% of them seen only once. The sequencing sample was made of blood, either unsorted or a sorted T cell fraction (not recorded which). Receptors were obtained from a human donor who was either an allogeneic HSCT recipient or a stem cell or donor lymphocyte infusion donor (not recorded which). It is not recorded whose cells these are; they may come from a transplant donor.

Only a few counts were recorded for this clonotype. The chain carries TRBV24-1 and TRBJ2-1, with 7 bases fitting TRBD1. After removal of 12 bases from V and 2 bases from J, the junction contained 6 bases not matched to a gene. The CDR3 extends over 13 amino acids. The germline gives CDR1 KGHDR, CDR2 SFDVKD. The CDR3 nucleotides read TGTGCCGCACAGGGGAGTGCCTACAATGAGCAGTTCTTC. The encoded protein is CAAQGSAYNEQFF.

This clonotype was recorded a few times. The rearrangement joins TRBV12-3 or TRBV12-4 to TRBJ1-5; 7 bases are a match to TRBD1. This CDR3 comprises 15 residues. The V gene end was trimmed by 7 bases and the J gene end by 1 base; junction bases not matched to a gene: 7. CDR3 loop: CASTPGGISNQPQHF. CDR3 in DNA: TGTGCCAGCACCCCAGGGGGGATCAGCAATCAGCCCCAGCATTTT.

This clonotype was recorded a few times. This chain links TRBV4-3 with TRBJ1-2; D is undetermined. Trimming shortened V by 1 base and J by 4 bases, and 10 bases separated the two germline ends. The germline gives CDR1 LGHNA, CDR2 YSLEER. The CDR3 spans 14 residues. Here the CDR3 DNA reads TGCGCCAGCAGCCAAGTCGTCCTCCTCTATGGCTACACCTTC. It codes for CASSQVVLLYGYTF.

This sequence joins TRBV27 and TRBJ2-7; 8 bases align to TRBD1. CDR1 is MNHEY and CDR2 is SMNVEV in the germline V gene (reference sequence). The CDR3 loop spans 15 amino acids. V was clipped by 5 bases and J by 0 bases; unmatched bases: 6. CDR3 in amino acids: CASSPRTGFSYEQYF. The CDR3 DNA is TGTGCCAGCAGTCCGCGGACAGGGTTCTCCTACGAGCAGTACTTC.

The rearrangement links TRBV7-9 to TRBJ1-6; D not resolved. Germline loops: CDR1 SEHNR, CDR2 FQNEAQ (reference sequence). Trimming took 5 bases from V and 11 from J, leaving 22 bases between them. The CDR3 totals 16 residues. The CDR3 loop is CASSHGNSIRSTPLHF. DNA for the CDR3: TGTGCCAGCAGCCACGGGAACAGCATACGATCGACACCCCTCCACTTT.

This clonotype came up a few times. This sequence joins TRBV9 and TRBJ2-3; D is ambiguous. Trimming stripped 0 bases from V and 5 bases from J, with 1 base between. The length of the CDR3 is 11 residues. Germline assignment: CDR1 SGDLS and CDR2 YYNGEE. Written as DNA, the CDR3 is TGTGCCAGCAGCGTAGAAGATACGCAGTATTTT. Translated, it gives CASSVEDTQYF.

The V gene is TRBV5-5, the J gene TRBJ1-4; 9 positions agree with TRBD1. This CDR3 contains 14 residues. The V and J ends lost 3 bases and 8 bases, in that order; junction bases with no gene match: 5. Germline V gene lookup returns CDR1 SGHKS and CDR2 YYEKEE (reference sequence). The CDR3, as DNA: TGTGCCAGCAGCTCGGGACAGGGAGGGGAAAAACTGTTTTTT. It codes for CASSSGQGGEKLFF.

J is TRBJ1-2 and V is TRBV2, with TRBD1 matching 8 bases. Trimming removed 7 bases from V and 3 bases from J; junction bases left unmatched: 7. Germline V gene lookup returns CDR1 SNHLY and CDR2 FYNNEI. This CDR3 region has 14 residues. CDR3 nucleotide sequence: TGTGCCAGCAAATCCCCAGGGGGCTACTATGGCTACACCTTC. Its translation is CASKSPGGYYGYTF.

A few counts support this clonotype. The V gene is TRBV5-6, the J gene TRBJ2-1, with 13 bases identical to TRBD2. Germline-derived CDR1 and CDR2 are SGHDT and YYEEEE. V gave up 2 bases and J gave up 7 bases; unmatched junction bases: 9. This CDR3 is built from 17 residues. The CDR3 DNA reads TGTGCCAGCAGCTTTAAGACTAGCGGGAGGACGTTTAATGAGCAGTTCTTC. It translates to CASSFKTSGRTFNEQFF.

With regard to this clonotype: The junction departs from germline at one end; a sequencing error may be responsible. CDR3 sequence reads: CATSDSTGANYNEQIF. For the CDR3, the DNA is TGTGCCACCAGTGATTCAACGGGAGCGAACTACAATGAGCAGATCTTC. This chain uses TRBV24-1 with TRBJ2-1; D perhaps matches TRBD2 (6 bases). Per the germline V gene, CDR1 is KGHDR and CDR2 is SFDVKD. CDR3 length: 16 amino acids.

This clonotype was found many times. This sequence joins TRBV5-4 and TRBJ1-2; maybe TRBD1 (6 bases). The CDR3 has 13 residues. Germline CDR1 SGHNT, CDR2 YYREEE (reference sequence). V was pared by 1 base and J by 5 bases, with 9 bases between. In nucleotides, the CDR3 is TGTGCCAGCAGCTTGCAGGGGCGGTATGGCTACACCTTC. Its protein product is CASSLQGRYGYTF.

The rearrangement links TRBV4-3 to TRBJ2-3; possibly TRBD2 for D (5 bases). Trimming shortened V by 4 bases and J by 0 bases, and 17 bases separated the two germline ends. The CDR3 runs to 17 residues. CDR1 LGHNA and CDR2 YSLEER come from the germline V gene. CDR3 residues: CASSRRSSDWSTDTQYF. CDR3 sequence (DNA): TGCGCCAGCAGCCGGAGGAGTTCAGATTGGAGCACAGATACGCAGTATTTT.

This chain links TRBV24-1 with TRBJ2-1; perhaps D is TRBD1 or TRBD2 (5 bases each). The CDR3 contains 16 residues. The germline CDR1 and CDR2 sequences are KGHDR and SFDVKD. Between the trimmed V and J ends, which lost 5 bases and 0 bases, there was a span of 13 bases. CDR3 protein: CATSGGTASSYNEQFF. As DNA, the CDR3 is TGTGCCACCAGTGGGGGGACCGCAAGCTCCTACAATGAGCAGTTCTTC.

This chain uses TRBV12-3 or TRBV12-4 with TRBJ2-7; D may be TRBD1 (5 bases). The CDR3 sequence is 16 residues long. Trimming cost V 3 bases and J 6 bases, with 21 bases left between them. CDR3 sequence reads: CASSFRSIVSGPEQYF. As DNA, the CDR3 is TGTGCCAGCAGTTTCAGGAGCATAGTGTCAGGGCCCGAGCAGTACTTC.

This clonotype was counted ten times or more. The chain couples TRBV6-5 to TRBJ1-6, with a weak D call TRBD1 (6 bases). The CDR3 runs 16 residues. The ends were cut back, 0 bases at V and 5 bases at J, with 11 bases in the middle. CDR1 is MNHEY, CDR2 SVGAGI, per germline. CDR3 in amino acids: CASSYSPGANNSPLHF. CDR3 nucleotide sequence: TGTGCCAGCAGTTACTCGCCGGGGGCAAATAATTCACCCCTCCACTTT.

This chain links TRBV20-1 with TRBJ1-5, with 7 bases lining up with TRBD1. This CDR3 region has 17 residues. Germline CDR1 DFQATT, CDR2 SNEGSKA (reference sequence). V lost 0 bases, J lost 2 bases, and 10 bases stayed unmatched. The CDR3 DNA reads as TGCAGTGCTAGAGATAAGTCCAGACAGGGTGGCAATCAGCCCCAGCATTTT. It encodes CSARDKSRQGGNQPQHF.

Only a few counts were recorded for this clonotype. CDR3 bases: TGTGCCTGGAGTGGAAGAGAGGGGGCGCGGGGAAACACCATATATTTT. Amino acid sequence: CAWSGREGARGNTIYF. The chain links TRBV30 to TRBJ1-3; 7 nucleotides match TRBD1. CDR3 length: 16 residues. Germline lookup yields CDR1 GTSNPN and CDR2 SVGIG (reference sequence). J gave up 4 bases and V 1 base, and 10 bases lay outside the gene matches.

Here the CDR3 reads CAISAGLAQETQYF. For the CDR3, the DNA is TGTGCCATCAGTGCGGGACTAGCGCAAGAGACCCAGTACTTC. The gene calls are TRBV10-3 and TRBJ2-5; 10 bases map to TRBD2. This CDR3 spans 14 amino acids. J lost 2 bases, V lost 4 bases, and 1 base had no gene match. Germline-derived CDR1 and CDR2 are ENHRY and SYGVKD.

The chain uses TRBV29-1 and TRBJ1-5; weak D call: TRBD1 (6 bases). Trimming removed 5 bases at V and 6 bases at J, with 14 bases between. CDR1 SQVTM and CDR2 ANQGSEA come from the germline V gene. The CDR3 covers 13 residues. DNA for the CDR3: TGCAGCGTTTCTTCAGGGGAAGGTCAGCCCCAGCATTTT. Its protein is CSVSSGEGQPQHF. The full variable domain, completed using reference TRBV29-1 and TRBJ1-5, is SAVISQKPSRDICQRGTSLTIQCQVDSQVTMMFWYRQQPGQSLTLIATANQGSEATYESGFVIDKFPISRPNLTFSTLTVSNMSPEDSSIYLCSVSSGEGQPQHFGDGTRLSIL.

The CDR3 bases are TGCAGCGTCCTAACAGGTAGTGGAGATACGCAGTATTTT. Its translation is CSVLTGSGDTQYF. The chain recombines TRBV29-1 with TRBJ2-3; the D gene is possibly TRBD1 (5 bases). V was shortened by 6 bases and J by 5 bases, with 15 bases between the two germline ends. Germline-derived CDR1 and CDR2 are SQVTM and ANQGSEA. CDR3 length equals 13 residues.

The rearrangement links TRBV7-2 to TRBJ1-2, with D unclear. Germline CDR1 reads SGHTA; CDR2 reads FQGNSA. The CDR3 covers 13 residues. V dropped 5 bases and J dropped 1 base, with 8 bases sitting between them. The CDR3 spells CASSPPLNYGYTF. CDR3 coding DNA: TGTGCCAGCAGCCCGCCCCTTAACTATGGCTACACCTTC.

The rearrangement links TRBV30 to TRBJ2-1; D ambiguous. The CDR3 is 13 amino acids. Per germline, CDR1 GTSNPN and CDR2 SVGIG (reference sequence). Trimming removed 0 bases from V and 4 bases from J, with 7 bases in between. The CDR3 spells CAWSVAGYNEQFF. The CDR3 DNA sequence: TGTGCCTGGAGTGTCGCTGGGTACAATGAGCAGTTCTTC. The entire variable domain, with the rest obtained from reference TRBV30 and TRBJ2-1, is as follows: SQTIHQWPATLVQPVGSPLSLECTVEGTSNPNLYWYRQAAGRGLQLLFYSVGIGQISSEVPQNLSASRPQDRQFILSSKKLLLSDSGFYLCAWSVAGYNEQFFGPGTRLTVL.

This clonotype was recorded at least ten times. The chain joins TRBV4-3 to TRBJ1-4; no clear D. The CDR3 loop spans 12 amino acids. The germline V gene encodes CDR1 LGHNA and CDR2 YSLEER. V lost 6 bases and J lost 8, with 10 bases in between. The DNA for the CDR3 is TGCGCCAGCAGTCCAGTGGGGGAAAAACTGTTTTTT. It yields the protein CASSPVGEKLFF.

This chain connects TRBV6-5 to TRBJ2-4; the D is unclear. The CDR3 extends over 14 amino acids. The V and J ends lost 5 bases and 2 bases respectively, with 10 bases between them. CDR1 MNHEY and CDR2 SVGAGI come from the germline V gene. CDR3 residues: CASSPRSPKNIQYF. In DNA form, the CDR3 reads TGTGCCAGCAGTCCTAGGTCTCCCAAAAACATTCAGTACTTC.

The chain links TRBV7-2 to TRBJ2-3, with D uncertain. Germline values: CDR1 SGHTA, CDR2 FQGNSA. The CDR3 runs to 14 residues. The ends were cut back, 1 base at V and 4 bases at J, with 9 bases in the middle. The CDR3: CASSLGVMADTQYF. The CDR3 DNA follows: TGTGCCAGCAGCTTAGGAGTTATGGCAGATACGCAGTATTTT.

In this sample, this clonotype turned up a few times. The chain couples TRBV7-6 to TRBJ1-4, with 7 bases lining up with TRBD1. The CDR3 is made up of 16 amino acids. The germline gives CDR1 SGHVS, CDR2 FNYEAQ. The V and J ends lost 5 bases and 7 bases, in that order; junction bases with no gene match: 13. DNA of the CDR3: TGTGCCAGCAGCGATGCCTTCCGGGACAGCCCTGAAAAACTGTTTTTT. This gives the protein CASSDAFRDSPEKLFF.